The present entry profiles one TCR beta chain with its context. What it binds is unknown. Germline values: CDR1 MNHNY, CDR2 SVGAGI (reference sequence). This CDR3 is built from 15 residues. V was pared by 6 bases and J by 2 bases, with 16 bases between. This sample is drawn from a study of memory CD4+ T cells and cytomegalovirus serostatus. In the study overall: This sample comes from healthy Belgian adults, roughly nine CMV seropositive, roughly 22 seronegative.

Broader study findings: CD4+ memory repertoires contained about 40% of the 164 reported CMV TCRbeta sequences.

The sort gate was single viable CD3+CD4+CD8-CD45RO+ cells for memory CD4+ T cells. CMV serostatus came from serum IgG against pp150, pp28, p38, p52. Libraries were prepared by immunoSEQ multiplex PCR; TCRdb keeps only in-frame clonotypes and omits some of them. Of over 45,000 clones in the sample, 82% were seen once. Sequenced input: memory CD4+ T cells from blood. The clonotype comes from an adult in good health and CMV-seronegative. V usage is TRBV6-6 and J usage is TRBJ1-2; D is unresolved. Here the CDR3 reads CASRSDFPVNYGYTF. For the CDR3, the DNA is TGTGCCAGCAGGTCAGATTTTCCGGTCAACTATGGCTACACCTTC.